This is a list of T cell receptor beta chains from one sample in a study of T cell responses to AZD1222 COVID-19 vaccine. The table came from immunoSEQ multiplex PCR; TCRdb's copy has only in-frame clones and leaves some out. The sample lists about 99,000 clones; 91% were seen once. Sequenced material: peripheral blood, taken 28 days after the second AZD1222 dose. Source of these receptors: an adult who received the AZD1222 COVID-19 vaccine. Each CDR3 is given with its conserved first and last residue. Fields, in order: V gene, D gene, J gene, clone size, CDR3 protein, CDR3 DNA. The D gene is left open where the match is weak. Where a row states a size, it is once, few, many or the class of an expanded clone; other rows omit it.

TRBV20-1	TRBD2	TRBJ2-3	-	CSASMGGPTDTQYF	TGCAGTGCTAGTATGGGAGGGCCGACAGATACGCAGTATTTT
TRBV19	TRBD2	TRBJ2-1	-	CASSAGGPSYEQFF	TGTGCCAGTAGCGCGGGAGGGCCCTCCTATGAGCAGTTCTTC
TRBV11-2	-	TRBJ1-1	-	CASSTSSGILNTEAFF	TGTGCCAGCAGCACGAGCTCAGGGATCTTGAACACTGAAGCTTTCTTT
TRBV19	TRBD1	TRBJ1-5	-	CASSIDGTGTASNQPQHF	TGTGCCAGTAGTATAGACGGGACCGGGACAGCTAGCAATCAGCCCCAGCATTTT
TRBV6-6	-	TRBJ1-3	-	CASSYFGQSGNTIYF	TGTGCCAGCAGTTACTTTGGACAGTCTGGAAACACCATATATTTT
TRBV9	-	TRBJ2-1	-	CASSVPGSYEQFF	TGTGCCAGCAGCGTCCCCGGGAGCTATGAGCAGTTCTTC
TRBV12-3/TRBV12-4	-	TRBJ1-3	-	CASSYSRNTIYF	TGTGCCAGCAGTTACTCAAGAAACACCATATATTTT
TRBV6-5	-	TRBJ2-1	-	CASSKPGSSYNEQFF	TGTGCCAGCAGTAAACCAGGGAGCTCCTACAATGAGCAGTTCTTC
TRBV5-6	-	TRBJ2-1	-	CASSLEVVSSYNEQFF	TGTGCCAGCAGCTTGGAGGTGGTAAGCTCCTACAATGAGCAGTTCTTC
TRBV19	TRBD1	TRBJ2-1	-	CASSEQGAYNEQFF	TGTGCCAGTAGTGAGCAGGGGGCTTACAATGAGCAGTTCTTC
TRBV18	-	TRBJ2-2	-	CASSPGPGELFF	TGTGCCAGCTCACCCGGACCCGGGGAGCTGTTTTTT
TRBV19	-	TRBJ1-5	-	CASNDRPLGQPQHF	TGTGCCAGTAACGACAGGCCCCTAGGGCAGCCCCAGCATTTT
TRBV5-1	-	TRBJ2-1	-	CASSLSYNEQFF	TGCGCCAGCAGCTTGTCCTACAATGAGCAGTTCTTC
TRBV7-9	-	TRBJ2-6	once	CASSLEAGQSSGANVLTF	TGTGCCAGCAGCTTAGAAGCGGGACAGAGCTCTGGGGCCAACGTCCTGACTTTC
TRBV5-5	-	TRBJ2-5	-	CASSLAPKETQYF	TGTGCCAGCAGCTTGGCGCCCAAAGAGACCCAGTACTTC
TRBV19	-	TRBJ1-5	-	CASSIYGLGQGWSPQPQHF	TGTGCCAGTAGTATTTATGGGCTTGGGCAGGGGTGGTCCCCGCAGCCCCAGCATTTT
TRBV7-2	-	TRBJ2-1	-	CASSLGVAPHNEQFF	TGTGCCAGCAGCTTAGGGGTAGCACCCCACAATGAGCAGTTCTTC
TRBV19	TRBD1	TRBJ2-5	-	CASNAGGETQYF	TGTGCCAGTAATGCAGGGGGAGAGACCCAGTACTTC
TRBV28	TRBD1	TRBJ1-6	many	CASSFLTGFSPLHF	TGTGCCAGCAGTTTTCTGACAGGGTTTTCACCCCTCCACTTT
TRBV28	-	TRBJ2-1	-	CASSLPGASSYNEQFF	TGTGCCAGCAGCCTTCCGGGTGCGAGCTCCTACAATGAGCAGTTCTTC
TRBV24-1	-	TRBJ2-2	-	CATSDPTRGTPTGELFF	TGTGCCACCAGTGATCCCACCCGGGGGACACCGACCGGGGAGCTGTTTTTT
TRBV18	-	TRBJ1-2	-	CASSPDRFNYGYTF	TGTGCCAGCTCTCCGGACCGCTTTAATTATGGCTACACCTTC
TRBV5-4	TRBD2	TRBJ2-4	-	CASSLGFGGENIQYF	TGTGCCAGCAGCTTGGGTTTCGGGGGGGAAAACATTCAGTACTTC
TRBV4-1	TRBD1	TRBJ1-5	-	CASSQERQGASYQPQHF	TGCGCCAGCAGCCAAGAAAGGCAGGGGGCTTCCTATCAGCCCCAGCATTTT
TRBV30	-	TRBJ1-5	-	CAWRGPQGNQPQHF	TGTGCCTGGAGAGGGCCGCAGGGAAATCAGCCCCAGCATTTT
TRBV28	TRBD1	TRBJ1-5	-	CASMRTGSLWPQHF	TGTGCCAGCATGAGGACAGGGAGTTTATGGCCCCAGCATTTT
TRBV6-2/TRBV6-3	TRBD1	TRBJ1-1	-	CASSYSTGATEAFF	TGTGCCAGCAGTTACTCCACAGGGGCCACTGAAGCTTTCTTT
TRBV5-6	TRBD1	TRBJ2-7	-	CASSSGTATRQYF	TGTGCCAGCAGCTCTGGGACAGCTACGAGGCAGTACTTC
TRBV27	-	TRBJ2-5	few	CASSFRDLQETQYF	TGTGCCAGCAGTTTTAGGGACCTCCAAGAGACCCAGTACTTC
TRBV7-9	-	TRBJ1-1	-	CASSFSPTEAFF	TGTGCCAGCAGCTTTTCGCCTACTGAAGCTTTCTTT
TRBV19	-	TRBJ2-1	-	CASSTPGTVGGDEQFF	TGTGCCAGTAGTACCCCCGGGACCGTGGGAGGCGATGAGCAGTTCTTC